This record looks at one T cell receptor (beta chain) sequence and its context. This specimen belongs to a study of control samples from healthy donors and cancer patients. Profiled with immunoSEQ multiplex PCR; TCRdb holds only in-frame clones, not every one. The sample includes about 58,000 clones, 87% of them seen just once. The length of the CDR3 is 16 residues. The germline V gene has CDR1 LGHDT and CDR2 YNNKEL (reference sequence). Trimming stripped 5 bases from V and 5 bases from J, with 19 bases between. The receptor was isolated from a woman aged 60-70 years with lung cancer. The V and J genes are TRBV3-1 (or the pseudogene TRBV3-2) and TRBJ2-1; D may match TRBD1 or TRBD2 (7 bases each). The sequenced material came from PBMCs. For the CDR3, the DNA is TGTGCCAGCAGCGCAATCCAGGGGGGGTACAACAATGAGCAGTTCTTC. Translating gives CASSAIQGGYNNEQFF.